These 32 T cell receptor beta chains were sequenced from one sample in a study of blood T cell repertoires in COVID-19. The repertoire was sequenced with immunoSEQ multiplex PCR; TCRdb's copy has only in-frame clones and lacks some. The sample lists 100,000 or so clones, approximately 84% occurring once. Material for sequencing was peripheral blood. The source of these receptors is a man aged 35 to 55 with active or convalescent COVID-19.

The V gene is TRBV5-4, the J gene TRBJ1-2, with 7 bases identical to TRBD1. This CDR3 spans 14 amino acids. V shed 0 bases and J 3 bases; nucleotides not matched to a gene: 2. The germline CDR1 and CDR2 sequences are SGHNT and YYREEE (reference sequence). Here the CDR3 DNA reads TGTGCCAGCAGCTTGGGTGACAGGGACTATGGCTACACCTTC. Translating gives CASSLGDRDYGYTF.

V usage is TRBV18 and J usage is TRBJ1-2; weak D call: TRBD1 (6 bases). The ends were cut back, 4 bases at V and 2 bases at J, with 8 bases in the middle. Germline CDR1 KGHSH, CDR2 LQKENI. CDR3 length: 13 amino acids. The CDR3 coding sequence is TGTGCCAGCTCACTAGGACAGAACTATGGCTACACCTTC. It yields the protein CASSLGQNYGYTF.

This chain connects TRBV9 to TRBJ2-7; D might be TRBD2 (5 bases). The CDR3 extends over 12 amino acids. The V gene lost 3 bases and the J gene lost 7 bases, with 11 bases spanning the gap. Germline CDR1 is SGDLS and CDR2 is YYNGEE. The CDR3 loop reads CASSDSSGEQYF. The DNA of the CDR3 is TGTGCCAGCAGCGACTCATCGGGGGAGCAGTACTTC.

The chain recombines TRBV7-3 with TRBJ2-1; perhaps TRBD2 as D (5 bases). Trimming took 5 bases from V and 5 from J, leaving 19 bases between them. The CDR3 has 16 amino acids. Germline CDR1 reads SGHTA; CDR2 reads FQGTGA. This chain's CDR3 is CASSPRRGTINNEQFF. The CDR3 coding sequence is TGTGCCAGCAGCCCAAGACGGGGAACGATCAACAATGAGCAGTTCTTC.

This chain joins TRBV7-2 and TRBJ1-4; D is possibly TRBD1 (5 bases). CDR1 is SGHTA and CDR2 is FQGNSA in the germline V gene. Trimming removed 4 bases at V and 4 bases at J, with 10 bases between. This CDR3 has 14 amino acids. The CDR3 sequence: CASSYQGGNEKLFF. In DNA form, the CDR3 reads TGTGCCAGCAGCTACCAGGGCGGTAATGAAAAACTGTTTTTT.

The chain has TRBV5-1 and TRBJ1-1, with 8 nucleotides matching TRBD1. The V gene's germline CDR1 is SGHRS and CDR2 YFSETQ. V trimming: 2 bases; J trimming: 1 base; junction bases outside the gene matches: 7. This CDR3 is 16 amino acids long. CDR3: CASSFPGGAKNTEAFF. The CDR3 nucleotides read TGCGCCAGCAGCTTCCCAGGGGGCGCGAAGAACACTGAAGCTTTCTTT.

The chain is built from TRBV3-1 (or the pseudogene TRBV3-2) and TRBJ2-1, with 7 bases lining up with TRBD1. Germline values: CDR1 LGHDT, CDR2 YNNKEL (reference sequence). The CDR3 is 16 amino acids. Trimming at V came to 3 bases and at J to 6 bases, leaving 11 bases not matched to a gene. CDR3 region: CASSHEWDSRLNEQFF. Here the CDR3 DNA reads TGTGCCAGCAGCCATGAGTGGGACAGTAGGCTCAATGAGCAGTTCTTC.

J is TRBJ2-7 and V is TRBV7-2, with 13 nucleotides matching TRBD2. J gave up 7 bases and V 5 bases, and 5 bases lay outside the gene matches. Germline CDR1 SGHTA, CDR2 FQGNSA. CDR3 length equals 14 residues. CDR3 DNA: TGTGCCAGCAGCCCCGGGACTAGCGGGGTTGAGCAGTACTTC. This sequence encodes CASSPGTSGVEQYF. Variable domain in full (rest from reference TRBV7-2 and TRBJ2-7): GAGVSQSPSNKVTEKGKDVELRCDPISGHTALYWYRQSLGQGLEFLIYFQGNSAPDKSGLPSDRFSAERTGGSVSTLTIQRTQQEDSAVYLCASSPGTSGVEQYFGPGTRLTVT.

On this clone: Additional DNA sequences in this sample encode the identical CDR3. The DNA for the CDR3 is TGTGCCAGCAGCTTAGGACTAGCGGGGGGTCAAGAGACCCAGTACTTC. Amino acid sequence: CASSLGLAGGQETQYF. This chain links TRBV7-2 with TRBJ2-5, with 13 bases aligning to TRBD2. V trimming: 1 base; J trimming: 2 bases; junction bases outside the gene matches: 1. CDR3 length equals 16 residues. Germline CDR1 SGHTA, CDR2 FQGNSA. Full variable domain (outside the CDR3, taken from reference TRBV7-2 and TRBJ2-5): GAGVSQSPSNKVTEKGKDVELRCDPISGHTALYWYRQSLGQGLEFLIYFQGNSAPDKSGLPSDRFSAERTGGSVSTLTIQRTQQEDSAVYLCASSLGLAGGQETQYFGPGTRLLVL.

The chain recombines TRBV27 with TRBJ1-2, with D unclear. V lost 3 bases and J lost 2, with 7 bases in between. The CDR3 consists of 13 residues. Germline V gene data show CDR1 as MNHEY and CDR2 as SMNVEV (reference sequence). The CDR3 reads CASSFSLNYGYTF. The CDR3 DNA is TGTGCCAGCAGTTTTTCTCTGAACTATGGCTACACCTTC.

CDR3 DNA: TGTGCCAGCTCACCAACTGCTCAAGAGACCCAGTACTTC. It translates to CASSPTAQETQYF. The chain links TRBV18 to TRBJ2-5; D not certain. V gave up 2 bases and J gave up 2 bases, with 6 bases separating them. Germline loops: CDR1 KGHSH, CDR2 LQKENI. The CDR3 loop spans 13 amino acids.

The rearrangement links TRBV5-4 to TRBJ1-1; a weak D match, TRBD1 (6 bases). From germline, CDR1 is SGHNT and CDR2 YYREEE (reference sequence). Between the trimmed V and J ends, which lost 7 bases and 5 bases, there was a span of 18 bases. The CDR3 spans 14 residues. DNA for the CDR3: TGTGCCAGCCAGCCCGACAGGTTGAGAACTGAAGCTTTCTTT. Translated, it gives CASQPDRLRTEAFF.

This clone has more than one count but fewer than ten. V is TRBV18 and J is TRBJ2-3; TRBD2 matches 9 bases. The CDR3 is 17 amino acids. V gave up 3 bases and J gave up 0 bases; unmatched junction bases: 7. Germline CDR1 and CDR2: KGHSH and LQKENI. The CDR3, as DNA: TGTGCCAGCTCACCGTCTAGCGGGGCGGGTAGCACAGATACGCAGTATTTT. It translates to CASSPSSGAGSTDTQYF.

The CDR3 nucleotides read TGTGCCACCAGTGATTCCCGGGTCCCGCGAAAGGAAAAACTGTTTTTT. Amino acid sequence: CATSDSRVPRKEKLFF. This chain joins TRBV24-1 and TRBJ1-4; D not resolved. The CDR3 consists of 16 residues. Trimming removed 2 bases at V and 8 bases at J, with 17 bases between. Looked up from germline, CDR1 is KGHDR and CDR2 is SFDVKD.

This sequence joins TRBV2 and TRBJ2-5, with 7 bases identical to TRBD1. The CDR3 has 16 amino acids. With 0 bases clipped from V and 5 bases from J, the junction kept 9 bases outside the gene matches. CDR1 is SNHLY and CDR2 is FYNNEI in the germline V gene. CDR3 residues: CASSEAWRQGSETQYF. The CDR3 nucleotides read TGTGCCAGCAGTGAAGCGTGGAGACAGGGCAGCGAGACCCAGTACTTC.

This chain uses TRBV3-1 (or the pseudogene TRBV3-2) with TRBJ1-1, with unresolved D. V dropped 1 base and J dropped 7 bases, with 10 bases sitting between them. The CDR3 has 13 residues. Germline V gives CDR1 LGHDT, CDR2 YNNKEL (reference sequence). This CDR3 reads CASSQAAGSEAFF. Here the CDR3 DNA reads TGTGCCAGCAGCCAAGCAGCGGGCAGTGAAGCTTTCTTT.

This clone appeared a few times. The V call is TRBV6-5, the J call TRBJ1-6; TRBD1 agrees at 8 bases. Looked up from germline, CDR1 is MNHEY and CDR2 is SVGAGI. CDR3 length equals 13 residues. V gave up 10 bases and J gave up 5 bases; unmatched junction bases: 4. CDR3 sequence (DNA): TGTGCCACCCGGACAGGGCATAATTCACCCCTCCACTTT. This translates into CATRTGHNSPLHF.

The gene calls are TRBV18 and TRBJ2-3; TRBD2 aligns across 10 bases. The CDR3 sequence is 17 residues long. V lost 2 bases to trimming and J lost 1 base; unmatched junction nucleotides: 6. Germline lookup yields CDR1 KGHSH and CDR2 LQKENI. Here the CDR3 DNA reads TGTGCCAGCTCACCATCGGTCGGGACTAGCGGCACAGATACGCAGTATTTT. Protein product: CASSPSVGTSGTDTQYF. The variable domain in full, completed from reference TRBV18 and TRBJ2-3, reads NAGVMQNPRHLVRRRGQEARLRCSPMKGHSHVYWYRQLPEEGLKFMVYLQKENIIDESGMPKERFSAEFPKEGPSILRIQQVVRGDSAAYFCASSPSVGTSGTDTQYFGPGTRLTVL.

V usage is TRBV11-3 and J usage is TRBJ2-3, with D perhaps TRBD2 (6 bases). This CDR3 is 15 amino acids long. CDR1 is SGHNT and CDR2 is YENEEA in the germline V gene. V lost 0 bases and J lost 0, with 7 bases in between. CDR3: CASSLDGGSTDTQYF. The CDR3 DNA is TGTGCCAGCAGCTTAGACGGGGGTAGCACAGATACGCAGTATTTT.

J is TRBJ2-5 and V is TRBV14; TRBD2 might be the D (7 bases). V shed 1 base and J shed 9 bases, with 18 bases lying between them. CDR1 is SGHDN, CDR2 FVKESK, per germline. There are 15 residues in the CDR3. As DNA, the CDR3 is TGTGCCAGCAGCCAAGGGCGAGGGGGGGTTCGGCCCCAGTACTTC. Residues: CASSQGRGGVRPQYF.

This chain connects TRBV9 to TRBJ2-2, with 11 bases matching TRBD2. The CDR3 covers 17 residues. Germline CDR1 reads SGDLS; CDR2 reads YYNGEE. V trimming: 3 bases; J trimming: 5 bases; junction bases outside the gene matches: 9. The CDR3 region is CASSATSGGVKTGELFF. CDR3 DNA: TGTGCCAGCAGCGCTACTAGCGGGGGAGTAAAGACCGGGGAGCTGTTTTTT.

This clone is a singleton in its sample. The chain joins TRBV5-1 to TRBJ2-7; 8 nucleotides agree with TRBD1. The CDR3 spans 14 residues. V lost 4 bases, J lost 4 bases, and 7 bases stayed unmatched. Germline V lookup: CDR1 SGHRS, CDR2 YFSETQ. In DNA form, the CDR3 reads TGCGCCAGCAGCCATAACAGGGGGGAATACGAGCAGTACTTC. Its translation: CASSHNRGEYEQYF.

This chain's CDR3 is CASGTVTNEKLFF. The CDR3 DNA sequence: TGTGCCAGCGGGACAGTAACTAATGAAAAACTGTTTTTT. This chain links TRBV28 with TRBJ1-4; 7 positions match TRBD1. After removal of 8 bases from V and 1 base from J, the junction contained 1 base not matched to a gene. This CDR3 has 13 residues. CDR1 is MDHEN, CDR2 SYDVKM, per germline. The whole variable domain, remainder taken from reference TRBV28 and TRBJ1-4, is DVKVTQSSRYLVKRTGEKVFLECVQDMDHENMFWYRQDPGLGLRLIYFSYDVKMKEKGDIPEGYSVSREKKERFSLILESASTNQTSMYLCASGTVTNEKLFFGSGTQLSVL.

The chain is built from TRBV7-2 and TRBJ2-2; 7 bases are shared with TRBD1. The CDR3 loop spans 16 amino acids. The junction had 6 bases not matched to a gene; V was cut back by 1 base and J by 4 bases. CDR1 and CDR2 from the germline V gene are SGHTA and FQGNSA. The CDR3 sequence is CASSLGTGIRTGELFF. CDR3 nucleotide sequence: TGTGCCAGCAGCTTAGGGACAGGAATTCGCACCGGGGAGCTGTTTTTT. Variable domain in full (rest from reference TRBV7-2 and TRBJ2-2): GAGVSQSPSNKVTEKGKDVELRCDPISGHTALYWYRQSLGQGLEFLIYFQGNSAPDKSGLPSDRFSAERTGGSVSTLTIQRTQQEDSAVYLCASSLGTGIRTGELFFGEGSRLTVL.

V usage is TRBV11-3 and J usage is TRBJ2-7, with 8 bases fitting TRBD1. V lost 5 bases and J lost 0; bases outside the gene matches: 3. The CDR3 is 14 residues long. The germline V gene has CDR1 SGHNT and CDR2 YENEEA. The DNA of the CDR3 is TGTGCCAGCAGCCCTGGACAGGGCTCCTACGAGCAGTACTTC. Its protein product is CASSPGQGSYEQYF.

The genes are TRBV7-2 and TRBJ2-5, with D perhaps matching TRBD1 (7 bases). The CDR3 spans 13 residues. Trimming took 1 base from V and 7 from J, leaving 10 bases between them. The germline gives CDR1 SGHTA, CDR2 FQGNSA. The CDR3 region is CASSLGQGGTQYF. CDR3 nucleotides: TGTGCCAGCAGCTTAGGACAGGGAGGGACCCAGTACTTC. Combining the CDR3 with reference TRBV7-2 and TRBJ2-5 gives the whole variable domain GAGVSQSPSNKVTEKGKDVELRCDPISGHTALYWYRQSLGQGLEFLIYFQGNSAPDKSGLPSDRFSAERTGGSVSTLTIQRTQQEDSAVYLCASSLGQGGTQYFGPGTRLLVL.

The rearrangement joins TRBV3-1 (or the pseudogene TRBV3-2) to TRBJ1-6; 9 positions agree with TRBD1. The CDR3 has 17 residues. Germline assignment: CDR1 LGHDT and CDR2 YNNKEL (reference sequence). Trimming removed 1 base from V and 8 bases from J; junction bases left unmatched: 9. As DNA, the CDR3 is TGTGCCAGCAGCCAAGGAATGGGACAGGGCCGGTATTCACCCCTCCACTTT. Translation: CASSQGMGQGRYSPLHF.

The chain has TRBV3-1 (or the pseudogene TRBV3-2) and TRBJ1-5; the D gene is possibly TRBD1 (6 bases). CDR1 is LGHDT, CDR2 YNNKEL, per germline (reference sequence). This CDR3 is 13 amino acids long. With 5 bases removed from V and 7 bases from J, the gap between germline ends came to 12 bases. CDR3 protein: CASSYTGRQPQHF. CDR3 nucleotides: TGTGCCAGCAGCTACACAGGGAGACAGCCCCAGCATTTT.

J is TRBJ2-2 and V is TRBV5-1; D gene unclear. The CDR3 contains 15 residues. Deletions cut 0 bases from V and 0 bases from J, with 6 bases between. Germline values: CDR1 SGHRS, CDR2 YFSETQ. The CDR3, as DNA: TGCGCCAGCAGCTTGGGACTCACGAACACCGGGGAGCTGTTTTTT. It translates to CASSLGLTNTGELFF.

The chain employs TRBV21-1 and TRBJ2-7; TRBD1 is taken as the D call from the table, unchecked against the DNA. TRBV21-1 is a known pseudogene. CDR3 size: 14 residues. DNA for the CDR3: TGTGCCAGCAGCAAAGACCAGGGGAGATACGAGCAGTACTTC. Translation gives CASSKDQGRYEQYF.

The sample holds a few counts of this clone. The chain carries TRBV11-2 and TRBJ1-3; D is unclear. Looked up from germline, CDR1 is SGHAT and CDR2 is FQNNGV. This CDR3 is built from 17 residues. Deletions cut 6 bases from V and 0 bases from J, with 18 bases between. CDR3 DNA: TGTGCCAGCAGACGTACACTCCCAGGTTTCTCTGGAAACACCATATATTTT. Its translation: CASRRTLPGFSGNTIYF.

The genes are TRBV5-1 and TRBJ2-1; D might be TRBD1 (6 bases). V gave up 4 bases and J gave up 10 bases, with 18 bases separating them. CDR3 length equals 14 residues. The germline V gene encodes CDR1 SGHRS and CDR2 YFSETQ. The CDR3 reads CASSPGVVLLEQFF. The CDR3 nucleotides read TGCGCCAGCAGCCCAGGGGTGGTACTTTTAGAGCAGTTCTTC. Together with reference TRBV5-1 and TRBJ2-1, the CDR3 gives the full variable domain: KAGVTQTPRYLIKTRGQQVTLSCSPISGHRSVSWYQQTPGQGLQFLFEYFSETQRNKGNFPGRFSGRQFSNSRSEMNVSTLELGDSALYLCASSPGVVLLEQFFGPGTRLTVL.